The clone carrying this T cell receptor beta chain was picked up a small number of times. Antigen specificity is unknown. The data originate from a study of CD8 T cells in ankylosing spondylitis. Study-wide results and caveats: Reports say disease-linked clones showed up significantly more in matched ankylosing spondylitis synovial fluid. Earlier reports found some motif variants in synovial fluid and blood in reactive arthritis. Typical of ankylosing spondylitis blood, it appeared, was a TCR beta motif of several highly homologous variants.

The authors made TCR beta libraries by quantitative 5'-RACE with molecular barcodes. TCRdb re-analysed the 5' RACE reads in MiXCR, keeping a single row per CDR3 protein. Found here are hundreds of thousands of distinct CDR3 sequences, 10% to 13% of them singletons; the top ten hold 21%. This TCR came from a male donor with ankylosing spondylitis or in good health (not recorded which). Sequencing input: blood, either unsorted or a sorted T cell fraction (not recorded which).

The CDR3 DNA reads as TGTGCCAGCAGCTCCCAACAGGGGAGCACTGAAGCTTTCTTT. This sequence encodes CASSSQQGSTEAFF. The V call is TRBV9, the J call TRBJ1-1, with 7 positions matching TRBD1. The V gene end was trimmed by 4 bases and the J gene end by 4 bases; junction bases not matched to a gene: 7. The CDR3 has 14 residues. Germline assignment: CDR1 SGDLS and CDR2 YYNGEE.